This is a list of T cell receptor beta chains from one sample in a study of T cell repertoires in cytomegalovirus infection. Via MiXCR, TCRdb re-called the reads, giving one row per CDR3 protein. The sample yields approximately 600,000 distinct CDR3 sequences, about 39% seen once. No antigen is known for these receptors. The material sequenced was cultured PBMCs, taken from culture after CMV antigen stimulation. These receptors all stem from a human donor in good health (CMV status not recorded). Some clones in this sample may be carry-over from other donors' samples. The CDR3 runs from the conserved cysteine through the conserved F or W. A D gene is named only where the DNA matches it firmly. Clone size is shown for a subset of rows, as once, few, many or a class of expanded clone.

j_call d_call v_call clone_size cdr3_aa cdr3_nt
TRBJ1-6 - TRBV15 - CATSRDPGHNLRNSPLHF TGTGCCACCAGCAGAGATCCCGGGCACAACCTGAGGAATTCACCCCTCCACTTT
TRBJ2-7 - TRBV20-1 - CSARVVDEQYF TGCAGTGCTAGAGTGGTCGATGAGCAGTACTTC
TRBJ1-2 TRBD1 TRBV25-1 - CARAVSGGQGRDYGYTF TGTGCCAGAGCAGTGTCGGGGGGACAGGGGAGGGACTATGGCTACACCTTC
TRBJ1-1 - TRBV6-1 - CASSEDENTEAFF TGTGCCAGCAGTGAAGATGAGAACACTGAAGCTTTCTTT
TRBJ2-1 - TRBV14 - CASSPGAAAVWGYNEQFF TGTGCCAGCAGCCCAGGGGCCGCGGCTGTGTGGGGCTACAATGAGCAGTTCTTC
TRBJ2-3 - TRBV7-9 - CASSLSRQSTDTQYF TGTGCCAGCAGCTTATCCCGACAGAGCACAGATACGCAGTATTTT
TRBJ1-5 - TRBV4-1 - CASSQLEVGGNQPQHF TGCGCCAGCAGCCAACTTGAGGTAGGCGGCAATCAGCCCCAGCATTTT
TRBJ2-5 - TRBV7-3 few CASSLSGQAQETQYF TGTGCCAGCAGCTTATCCGGACAAGCCCAAGAGACCCAGTACTTC
TRBJ2-5 TRBD2 TRBV20-1 - CSAKGLAGHQETQYF TGCAGTGCTAAGGGACTAGCGGGCCACCAAGAGACCCAGTACTTC
TRBJ1-3 - TRBV12-3/TRBV12-4 - CASSRGSLGTIYF TGTGCCAGCAGTCGGGGGTCGTTGGGCACCATATATTTT
TRBJ2-1 - TRBV10-3 - CAISEPTREPYNEQFF TGTGCCATCAGTGAGCCGACCAGAGAACCTTACAATGAGCAGTTCTTC
TRBJ2-1 - TRBV4-3 - CASSPTTASFYYNEQFF TGCGCCAGCAGCCCCACGACGGCCTCGTTTTACTACAATGAGCAGTTCTTC
TRBJ2-1 TRBD2 TRBV12-5 - CASGLTSGNEQFF TGTGCTAGTGGTTTGACTAGCGGAAATGAGCAGTTCTTC
TRBJ1-2 - TRBV7-9 - CASSGDGFGYTF TGTGCCAGCAGCGGGGATGGGTTTGGCTACACCTTC
TRBJ1-5 - TRBV6-6 once CAAAIGNQPQHF TGTGCCGCGGCCATCGGCAATCAGCCCCAGCATTTT
TRBJ2-1 TRBD1 TRBV2 - CASSAFGQGKYNEQFF TGTGCCAGCAGCGCTTTTGGACAGGGGAAATACAATGAGCAGTTCTTC
TRBJ2-7 TRBD1 TRBV20-1 - CSAQTGDYYEQYF TGCAGTGCTCAGACAGGGGATTACTACGAGCAGTACTTC
TRBJ1-2 - TRBV11-1 - CASSLNPDYGYTF TGTGCCAGCAGCTTAAATCCAGACTATGGCTACACCTTC
TRBJ2-1 - TRBV7-4 - CASSSLRLRANEQFF TGTGCCAGCAGCTCCCTGCGATTACGGGCCAATGAGCAGTTCTTC
TRBJ1-3 TRBD1 TRBV5-1 - CASRDRVAGNTIYF TGCGCCAGCAGAGACAGGGTCGCTGGAAACACCATATATTTT
TRBJ1-6 TRBD1 TRBV25-1 once CASSGDRGRDSPLHF TGTGCCAGCAGTGGGGACAGGGGGCGGGATTCACCCCTCCACTTT
TRBJ2-7 - TRBV4-2 - CASSQDGFEQYF TGTGCCAGCAGCCAAGATGGGTTTGAGCAGTACTTC
TRBJ2-5 TRBD2 TRBV7-6 few CASSPIGSGTRRVQETQYF TGTGCCAGCAGCCCGATCGGTAGCGGGACCCGAAGGGTCCAAGAGACCCAGTACTTC
TRBJ2-3 TRBD1 TRBV7-6 few CASSLAGQGWDTQYF TGTGCCAGCAGCTTAGCGGGACAGGGATGGGATACGCAGTATTTT
TRBJ2-1 - TRBV28 few CASATAAPHSYNEQFF TGTGCCAGCGCAACCGCCGCCCCTCACTCATACAATGAGCAGTTCTTC
TRBJ2-7 TRBD1 TRBV7-9 few CASSRTGTGVHEQYF TGTGCCAGCAGCCGAACCGGGACAGGGGTCCACGAGCAGTACTTC
TRBJ2-3 - TRBV20-1 - CSAISTGYSTDTQYF TGCAGTGCCATATCGACGGGGTATAGCACAGATACGCAGTATTTT
TRBJ1-6 - TRBV7-2 - CASSVPVQDPYNSPLHF TGTGCCAGCAGCGTGCCAGTCCAGGACCCGTATAATTCACCCCTCCACTTT
TRBJ2-2 - TRBV7-9 - CASNQGLSNTGELFF TGTGCCAGCAACCAAGGGCTTTCGAACACCGGGGAGCTGTTTTTT
TRBJ1-4 TRBD1 TRBV7-8 - CASSQSDLDRTEKLFF TGTGCCAGCAGCCAATCGGACCTGGACAGGACTGAAAAACTGTTTTTT
TRBJ1-6 TRBD1 TRBV27 - CASRSPQGVNSPLHF TGTGCCAGCAGGTCCCCCCAGGGGGTTAATTCACCCCTCCACTTT
TRBJ2-1 - TRBV20-1 - CSAPGGPNLNEQFF TGCAGTGCCCCGGGGGGCCCAAACCTTAATGAGCAGTTCTTC
TRBJ1-2 - TRBV7-2 few CASSFRPEGGYTF TGTGCCAGCAGCTTTCGCCCCGAGGGTGGCTACACCTTC
TRBJ2-5 TRBD2 TRBV7-2 few CASSLRLAGVGETQYF TGTGCCAGCAGCCTCAGACTAGCGGGAGTGGGGGAGACCCAGTACTTC
TRBJ2-2 - TRBV4-1 - CASSQAANAGELFF TGTGCCAGCAGCCAAGCAGCCAACGCCGGGGAGCTGTTTTTT
TRBJ2-3 - TRBV7-2 - CASSLEWLAVDTQYF TGTGCCAGCAGCTTAGAGTGGTTAGCTGTAGATACGCAGTATTTT
TRBJ1-2 - TRBV7-2 - CASSLQSVSYGYTF TGTGCCAGCAGCTTACAGTCAGTGTCTTATGGCTACACCTTC